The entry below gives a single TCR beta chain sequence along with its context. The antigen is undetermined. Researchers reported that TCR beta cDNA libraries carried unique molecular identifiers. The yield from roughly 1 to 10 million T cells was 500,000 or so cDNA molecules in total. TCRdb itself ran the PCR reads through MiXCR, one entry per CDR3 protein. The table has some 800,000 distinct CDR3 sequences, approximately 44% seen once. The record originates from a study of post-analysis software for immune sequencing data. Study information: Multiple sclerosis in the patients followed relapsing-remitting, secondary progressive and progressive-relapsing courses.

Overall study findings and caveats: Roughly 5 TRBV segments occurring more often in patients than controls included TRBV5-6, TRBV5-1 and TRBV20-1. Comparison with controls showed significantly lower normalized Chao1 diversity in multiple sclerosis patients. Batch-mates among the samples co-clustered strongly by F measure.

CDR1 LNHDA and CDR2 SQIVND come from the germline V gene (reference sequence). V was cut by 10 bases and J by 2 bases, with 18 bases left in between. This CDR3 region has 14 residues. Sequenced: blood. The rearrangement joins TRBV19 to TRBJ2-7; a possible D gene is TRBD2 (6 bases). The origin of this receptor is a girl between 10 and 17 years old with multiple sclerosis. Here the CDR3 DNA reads TGTGCCACCCACGGGGGAGAAACGGCCTACGAGCAGTACTTC. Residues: CATHGGETAYEQYF.